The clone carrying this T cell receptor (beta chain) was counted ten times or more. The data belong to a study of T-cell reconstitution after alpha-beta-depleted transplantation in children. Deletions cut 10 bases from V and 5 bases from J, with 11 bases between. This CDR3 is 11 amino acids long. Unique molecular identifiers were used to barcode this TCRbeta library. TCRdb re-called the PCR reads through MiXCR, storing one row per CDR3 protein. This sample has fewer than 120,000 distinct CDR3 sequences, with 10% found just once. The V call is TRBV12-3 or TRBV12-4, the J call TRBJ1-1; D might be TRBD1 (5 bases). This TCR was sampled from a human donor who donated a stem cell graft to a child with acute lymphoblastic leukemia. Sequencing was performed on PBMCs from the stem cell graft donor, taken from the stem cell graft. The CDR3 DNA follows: TGTGCCACCAGACGGGGGACTGAAGCTTTCTTT. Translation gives CATRRGTEAFF.